These 30 T cell receptor beta chains came from one sample sequenced in a study of glioma-infiltrating T cells after dendritic cell vaccination (dated by TCRdb to 2016 to 2017). The method behind the library was the immunoSEQ multiplex PCR assay. TCRdb stores this immuneACCESS table with in-frame sequences only. Part of the clones is absent; in the studies checked, under half of the shortfall reflects unresolved V genes, and no reason is known for the rest. The sample data list tens of thousands of clones, and roughly 84% of these were observed just once. 2% to 2.5% of the sample is taken by the ten largest. The time point label corresponds to: after dendritic cell vaccination, including at tumor progression/relapse. The sample in question was blood, obtained after dendritic cell vaccination. Receptor source: a human donor with glioblastoma.

V usage is TRBV7-8 and J usage is TRBJ2-5, with D possibly TRBD1 on 6 matching bases. The J call is uncertain, as TRBJ2-7 better fits the DNA end. The germline gives CDR1 SGHVS, CDR2 FQNEAQ. The CDR3 totals 13 residues. The CDR3 loop reads CASSRQDSYEQYF. CDR3 nucleotides: TGTGCCAGCAGCCGACAGGATTCATACGAGCAGTACTTC.

V is TRBV7-9 and J is TRBJ1-2; 8 bases are shared with TRBD1. Germline loops: CDR1 SEHNR, CDR2 FQNEAQ (reference sequence). The CDR3 sequence is 14 residues long. V lost 6 bases, J lost 5 bases, and 8 bases stayed unmatched. The CDR3 region has the DNA TGTGCCAGCAGTCAGGGGGCGGATTGGTATGGCTACACCTTC. Amino acid sequence: CASSQGADWYGYTF.

This chain links TRBV7-9 with TRBJ1-1; D is uncertain. The germline V and J ends were trimmed by 1 base and 2 bases, with 5 bases remaining between them. Germline V gene sequence: CDR1 SEHNR, CDR2 FQNEAQ (reference sequence). The CDR3 spans 13 residues. The CDR3 nucleotides read TGTGCCAGCAGCTTAGTTCTCAACACTGAAGCTTTCTTT. Encoded protein: CASSLVLNTEAFF.

This chain uses TRBV19 with TRBJ2-7; maybe TRBD1 (6 bases). The CDR3 length is 16 residues. From germline, CDR1 is LNHDA and CDR2 SQIVND (reference sequence). With 6 bases removed from V and 0 bases from J, the gap between germline ends came to 18 bases. As DNA, the CDR3 is TGTGCCAGTAGCCGCACAGGGTTTCTCCCCTCCTACGAGCAGTACTTC. Residues: CASSRTGFLPSYEQYF.

Of note for this clone: Other nucleotide sequences from this sample produce the same CDR3. The J gene is TRBJ1-3, the V gene TRBV6-1, with 10 bases lining up with TRBD1. Trimming at V came to 1 base and at J to 2 bases, leaving 2 bases not matched to a gene. The CDR3 consists of 16 residues. In germline, CDR1 is MNHNS, CDR2 SASEGT. This CDR3 reads CASSEGDRGAGNTIYF. The CDR3 region has the DNA TGTGCCAGCAGTGAAGGGGACAGGGGTGCTGGAAACACCATATATTTT.

This clone appeared a few times. The chain employs TRBV6-4 and TRBJ2-7, with D maybe TRBD1 (6 bases). The CDR3 consists of 14 residues. The germline V gene has CDR1 MRHNA and CDR2 SNTAGT. V dropped 8 bases and J dropped 5 bases, with 19 bases sitting between them. CDR3 region: CASSESTGSDEQYF. The CDR3 region has the DNA TGTGCCAGCTCTGAATCGACAGGTTCCGACGAGCAGTACTTC.

The rearrangement joins TRBV27 to TRBJ1-1; D gene unclear. The CDR3 has 16 amino acids. Germline V gives CDR1 MNHEY, CDR2 SMNVEV (reference sequence). V lost 1 base and J 0 bases, leaving 12 bases between the germline ends. The CDR3 DNA reads TGTGCCAGCAGTTTATTACAGTTCCCGATGAACACTGAAGCTTTCTTT. Protein sequence: CASSLLQFPMNTEAFF.

V and J are TRBV15 and TRBJ2-7; TRBD1 agrees at 7 bases. The length of the CDR3 is 14 residues. After removal of 5 bases from V and 0 bases from J, the junction contained 4 bases not matched to a gene. Looked up from germline, CDR1 is LNHNV and CDR2 is YYDKDF (reference sequence). CDR3 nucleotide sequence: TGTGCCACCAGCGGGGCAGGGGGCTCCTACGAGCAGTACTTC. This gives the protein CATSGAGGSYEQYF.

This sequence joins TRBV7-7 and TRBJ1-6; maybe TRBD1 (6 bases). This CDR3 spans 18 amino acids. Trimming removed 5 bases at V and 6 bases at J, with 23 bases between. Germline V CDR1 and CDR2: SSHAT, FNYEAQ (reference sequence). Here the CDR3 reads CASSPPRQGREVNSPLHF. In DNA, the CDR3 is TGTGCCAGCAGCCCCCCTAGGCAGGGGAGGGAGGTTAATTCACCCCTCCACTTT.

This clone was seen a handful of times. This chain connects TRBV7-3 to TRBJ1-1, with D unresolved. The CDR3 has 15 residues. Trimming stripped 5 bases from V and 5 bases from J, with 18 bases between. Looked up from germline, CDR1 is SGHTA and CDR2 is FQGTGA. The CDR3 DNA sequence: TGTGCCAGCAGCCCTCGCGGAGGGCAAGGGACTGAAGCTTTCTTT. Translation gives CASSPRGGQGTEAFF.

This clone was seen a single time. V is TRBV6-1 and J is TRBJ2-7; D perhaps matches TRBD2 (5 bases). The germline V and J ends were trimmed by 8 bases and 3 bases, with 11 bases remaining between them. The CDR3 loop spans 12 amino acids. The germline V gene has CDR1 MNHNS and CDR2 SASEGT. CDR3 region: CASSRDNYEQYF. CDR3 nucleotides: TGTGCCAGCTCGAGGGATAACTACGAGCAGTACTTC.

The rearrangement uses TRBV29-1 and TRBJ1-4, with D maybe TRBD1 (6 bases). Trimming removed 6 bases from V and 0 bases from J, with 11 bases in between. Germline V gene lookup returns CDR1 SQVTM and CDR2 ANQGSEA. The CDR3 sequence is 14 residues long. CDR3 residues: CSVGWTATNEKLFF. In DNA, the CDR3 is TGCAGCGTCGGGTGGACAGCAACTAATGAAAAACTGTTTTTT.

This rearrangement joins TRBV2 to TRBJ1-5, with D maybe TRBD1 (6 bases). The CDR3 consists of 13 residues. CDR1 is SNHLY, CDR2 FYNNEI, per germline. Trimming took 7 bases from V and 7 from J, leaving 14 bases between them. CDR3 sequence: CASKQGQGQPQHF. The DNA for the CDR3 is TGTGCCAGCAAGCAGGGGCAGGGACAGCCCCAGCATTTT. Supplemented by reference TRBV2 and TRBJ1-5, the full variable domain reads EPEVTQTPSHQVTQMGQEVILRCVPISNHLYFYWYRQILGQKVEFLVSFYNNEISEKSEIFDDQFSVERPDGSNFTLKIRSTKLEDSAMYFCASKQGQGQPQHFGDGTRLSIL.

The chain is built from TRBV4-1 and TRBJ2-1; the D gene is possibly TRBD2 (5 bases). The CDR3 has 12 residues. The V end lost 1 base, the J end lost 10 bases, and 8 bases lay between the germline ends. Germline CDR1 is MGHRA and CDR2 is YSYEKL. The CDR3 spells CASSQARGEQFF. The DNA for the CDR3 is TGCGCCAGCAGCCAAGCCCGGGGAGAGCAGTTCTTC.

This chain links TRBV5-1 with TRBJ1-5; no clear D gene. Trimming took 0 bases from V and 4 from J, leaving 5 bases between them. The V gene's germline CDR1 is SGHRS and CDR2 YFSETQ. This CDR3 is 13 amino acids long. The DNA for the CDR3 is TGCGCCAGCAGCTTGGGAGATAATCAGCCCCAGCATTTT. This gives the protein CASSLGDNQPQHF.

The chain uses TRBV19 and TRBJ2-7; 8 bases are shared with TRBD1. CDR1 is LNHDA, CDR2 SQIVND, per germline (reference sequence). The V and J ends lost 3 bases and 5 bases, in that order; junction bases with no gene match: 6. This CDR3 contains 14 residues. In DNA, the CDR3 is TGTGCCAGTAGTATCTGGCAGGGGGCACACGAGCAGTACTTC. This gives the protein CASSIWQGAHEQYF.

The genes are TRBV6-1 and TRBJ1-1, with D tentatively TRBD1 (5 bases). Germline V gene data show CDR1 as MNHNS and CDR2 as SASEGT. V gave up 7 bases and J gave up 1 base, with 16 bases separating them. This CDR3 has 15 residues. CDR3 nucleotide sequence: TGTGCCAGCAAACCTTGGGGCACCGAGAACACTGAAGCTTTCTTT. It translates to CASKPWGTENTEAFF.

The chain couples TRBV5-1 to TRBJ2-2; TRBD2 might be the D (5 bases). The CDR3 length is 15 residues. CDR1 SGHRS and CDR2 YFSETQ come from the germline V gene. Trimming left V 0 bases short and J 1 base short, with 7 bases between. The CDR3 DNA is TGCGCCAGCAGCTTGGTGAGGGAGAACACCGGGGAGCTGTTTTTT. Translated, it gives CASSLVRENTGELFF.

The V gene is TRBV25-1, the J gene TRBJ1-6, with D unclear. This CDR3 is 14 amino acids long. V was clipped by 5 bases and J by 8 bases, with 13 bases between them. The germline CDR1 and CDR2 sequences are MGHDK and SYGVNS. Here the CDR3 reads CASSKSLGDSPLHF. The DNA for the CDR3 is TGTGCCAGCAGTAAAAGTTTAGGAGATTCACCCCTCCACTTT. Complete variable domain (other parts from reference TRBV25-1 and TRBJ1-6): EADIYQTPRYLVIGTGKKITLECSQTMGHDKMYWYQQDPGMELHLIHYSYGVNSTEKGDLSSESTVSRIRTEHFPLTLESARPSHTSQYLCASSKSLGDSPLHFGNGTRLTVT.

J is TRBJ2-1 and V is TRBV6-1; 8 bases line up with TRBD2. The CDR3 spans 15 residues. Germline lookup yields CDR1 MNHNS and CDR2 SASEGT. Trimming took 6 bases from V and 0 from J; bases not matched to a gene: 4. The CDR3 region has the DNA TGTGCCAGCAGCCCCGGGGGGGCCTCCTACAATGAGCAGTTCTTC. Protein product: CASSPGGASYNEQFF.

The genes are TRBV25-1 and TRBJ2-1; 8 nucleotides agree with TRBD1. The V segment lost 3 bases and the J segment 8 bases; nucleotides outside the gene matches: 9. The CDR3 is made up of 15 amino acids. Germline-derived CDR1 and CDR2 are MGHDK and SYGVNS. CDR3 in amino acids: CASSEGQVRGDEQFF. In nucleotides, the CDR3 is TGTGCCAGCAGTGAGGGACAGGTCCGAGGGGATGAGCAGTTCTTC.

The chain is built from TRBV2 and TRBJ2-7; D not resolved. Trimming stripped 4 bases from V and 2 bases from J, with 12 bases between. The germline V gene encodes CDR1 SNHLY and CDR2 FYNNEI. This CDR3 is 14 amino acids long. The DNA for the CDR3 is TGTGCCAGCAGTGGAAGAGTTCTACCCTACGAGCAGTACTTC. Translating gives CASSGRVLPYEQYF.

This clone was detected only a few times. The rearrangement joins TRBV4-1 to TRBJ2-5; perhaps TRBD2 as D (6 bases). With 6 bases removed from V and 5 bases from J, the gap between germline ends came to 13 bases. The germline V gene has CDR1 MGHRA and CDR2 YSYEKL. The CDR3 sequence is 13 residues long. CDR3 amino acids: CASRPGSVETQYF. DNA for the CDR3: TGCGCCAGCAGACCCGGGAGTGTGGAGACCCAGTACTTC.

The V gene is TRBV5-1, the J gene TRBJ2-1; 8 nucleotides match TRBD2. The CDR3 totals 16 residues. The junction had 11 bases not matched to a gene; V was cut back by 1 base and J by 8 bases. Germline CDR1 reads SGHRS; CDR2 reads YFSETQ. In DNA form, the CDR3 reads TGCGCCAGCAGCTTGCCGCCGATTAGCGGGACCGATGAGCAGTTCTTC. The encoded protein is CASSLPPISGTDEQFF.

The chain recombines TRBV5-4 with TRBJ2-5; maybe TRBD1 (5 bases). Germline CDR1 is SGHNT and CDR2 is YYREEE (reference sequence). The CDR3 is 14 residues long. The V end was cut by 6 bases, the J end by 4 bases, with 16 bases between. The DNA of the CDR3 is TGTGCCAGCAAAGGCCGCGCTAGGGGAGAGACCCAGTACTTC. It specifies CASKGRARGETQYF.

The chain combines TRBV19 with TRBJ2-7, with D possibly being TRBD1 (5 bases). The CDR3 is 11 residues long. The V and J ends lost 6 bases and 7 bases respectively, with 10 bases between them. CDR1 is LNHDA, CDR2 SQIVND, per germline (reference sequence). Here the CDR3 reads CASRGHGEQYF. The CDR3 nucleotides read TGTGCCAGTAGAGGACATGGTGAGCAGTACTTC.

This clone was observed once. J is TRBJ2-3 and V is TRBV27; D not certain. The germline V gene has CDR1 MNHEY and CDR2 SMNVEV (reference sequence). Between the trimmed V and J ends, which lost 2 bases and 5 bases, there was a span of 5 bases. This CDR3 is 12 amino acids long. CDR3 in DNA: TGTGCCAGCAGTTTAGGGCTAGATACGCAGTATTTT. This translates into CASSLGLDTQYF.

CDR3 loop: CASRGTGYAIQYF. CDR3 DNA sequence: TGTGCCAGTAGGGGGACAGGGTATGCCATTCAGTACTTC. V usage is TRBV19 and J usage is TRBJ2-4; TRBD1 agrees at 9 bases. Germline CDR1 LNHDA, CDR2 SQIVND (reference sequence). This CDR3 comprises 13 residues. J was trimmed by 9 bases and V by 6 bases; bases with no gene match: 6.

V usage is TRBV11-2 and J usage is TRBJ2-7, with 7 bases aligning to TRBD2. The CDR3 sequence is 12 residues long. Germline assignment: CDR1 SGHAT and CDR2 FQNNGV. The V segment lost 5 bases and the J segment 3 bases; nucleotides outside the gene matches: 1. For the CDR3, the DNA is TGTGCCAGCAGCCGGGACTACTACGAGCAGTACTTC. Translating it yields CASSRDYYEQYF.

The chain recombines TRBV11-2 with TRBJ2-5; 7 bases are a match to TRBD2. CDR1 is SGHAT and CDR2 is FQNNGV in the germline V gene. This CDR3 comprises 15 residues. Losses at the gene ends were 5 bases for V and 4 bases for J; bases not matched to a gene: 10. DNA for the CDR3: TGTGCCAGCAGCCTCCTCTGGGCGGGGGTAGAGACCCAGTACTTC. It translates to CASSLLWAGVETQYF.